The clone carrying this TCR beta chain has a count of ten or more. Its antigen is undetermined. These data originate in a study of CD8 T cells in ankylosing spondylitis. Study results and caveats: Clones linked to disease were reported to show significant enrichment in matched ankylosing spondylitis synovial fluid.

For TCR beta, libraries came from quantitative 5'-RACE with molecular barcodes. TCRdb re-called the 5' RACE reads through MiXCR, storing one row per CDR3 protein. The sample holds hundreds of thousands of distinct CDR3 sequences, approximately 7.6% seen once. The CDR3 contains 13 residues. The V end lost 1 base, the J end lost 7 bases, and 10 bases lay between the germline ends. The V call is TRBV12-3 or TRBV12-4, the J call TRBJ2-5, with D perhaps matching TRBD1 (5 bases). The TCR comes from a female donor with ankylosing spondylitis or in good health (not recorded which). The sample consisted of blood, either unsorted or a sorted T cell fraction (not recorded which). This CDR3 is CASSLEGFGTQYF. CDR3 DNA: TGTGCCAGCAGTTTAGAGGGGTTCGGGACCCAGTACTTC.